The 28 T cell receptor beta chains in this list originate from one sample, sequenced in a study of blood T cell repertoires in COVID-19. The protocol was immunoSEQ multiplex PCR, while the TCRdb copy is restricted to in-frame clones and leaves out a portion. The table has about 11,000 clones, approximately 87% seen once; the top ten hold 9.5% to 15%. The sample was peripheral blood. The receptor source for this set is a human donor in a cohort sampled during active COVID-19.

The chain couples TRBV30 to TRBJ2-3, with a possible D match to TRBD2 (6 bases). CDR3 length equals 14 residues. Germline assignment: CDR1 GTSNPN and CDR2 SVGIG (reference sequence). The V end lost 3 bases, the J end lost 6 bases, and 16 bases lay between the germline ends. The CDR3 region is CAWSLALIEDTQYF. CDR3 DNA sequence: TGTGCCTGGAGCCTAGCGTTAATTGAGGATACGCAGTATTTT.

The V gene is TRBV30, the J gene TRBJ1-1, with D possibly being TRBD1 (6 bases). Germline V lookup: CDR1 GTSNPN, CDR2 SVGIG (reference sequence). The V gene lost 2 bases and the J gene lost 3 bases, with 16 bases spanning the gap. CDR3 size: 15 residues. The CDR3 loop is CAWSRATGFDTEAFF. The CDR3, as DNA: TGTGCCTGGAGTCGCGCTACAGGGTTTGACACTGAAGCTTTCTTT.

The CDR3 DNA reads TGTGCCTGGAGTGTCGGGACTATGGCTAGTCCTGGGGATGAGCAGTTCTTC. This translates into CAWSVGTMASPGDEQFF. This chain connects TRBV30 to TRBJ2-1, with TRBD2 matching 7 bases. Germline CDR1 GTSNPN, CDR2 SVGIG (reference sequence). V gave up 0 bases and J gave up 8 bases; unmatched junction bases: 16. The CDR3 sequence is 17 residues long.

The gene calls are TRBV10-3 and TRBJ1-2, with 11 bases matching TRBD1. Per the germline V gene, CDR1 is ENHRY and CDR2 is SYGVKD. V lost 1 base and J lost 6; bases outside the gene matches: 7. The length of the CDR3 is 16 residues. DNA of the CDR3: TGTGCCATCAGTGAGTGGGACAGGGGGATATTGGATGGCTACACCTTC. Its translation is CAISEWDRGILDGYTF.

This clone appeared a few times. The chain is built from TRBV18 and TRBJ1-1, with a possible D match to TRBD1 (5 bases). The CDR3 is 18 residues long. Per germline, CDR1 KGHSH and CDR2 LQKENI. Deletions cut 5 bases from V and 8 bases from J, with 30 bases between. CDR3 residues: CASSGTYSRPHNGREAFF. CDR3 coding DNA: TGTGCCAGCTCAGGGACTTATTCCAGGCCGCACAACGGCCGGGAAGCTTTCTTT.

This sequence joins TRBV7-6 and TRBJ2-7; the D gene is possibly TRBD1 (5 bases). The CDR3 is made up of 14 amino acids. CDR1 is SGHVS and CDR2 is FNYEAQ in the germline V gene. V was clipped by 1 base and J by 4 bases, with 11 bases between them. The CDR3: CASSLGGRQYEQYF. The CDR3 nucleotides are TGTGCCAGCAGCTTAGGGGGCAGACAATACGAGCAGTACTTC.

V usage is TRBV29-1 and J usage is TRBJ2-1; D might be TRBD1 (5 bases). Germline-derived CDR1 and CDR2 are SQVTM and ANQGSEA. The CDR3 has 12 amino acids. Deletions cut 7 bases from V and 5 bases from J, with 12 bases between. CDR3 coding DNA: TGCAGCGCTTGGACACGGAACAATGAGCAGTTCTTC. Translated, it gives CSAWTRNNEQFF.

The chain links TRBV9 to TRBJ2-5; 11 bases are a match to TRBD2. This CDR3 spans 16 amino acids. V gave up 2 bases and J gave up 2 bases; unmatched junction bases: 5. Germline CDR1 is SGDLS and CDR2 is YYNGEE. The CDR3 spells CASSVGTSGYQETQYF. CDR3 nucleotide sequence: TGTGCCAGCAGCGTGGGGACTAGCGGATATCAAGAGACCCAGTACTTC.

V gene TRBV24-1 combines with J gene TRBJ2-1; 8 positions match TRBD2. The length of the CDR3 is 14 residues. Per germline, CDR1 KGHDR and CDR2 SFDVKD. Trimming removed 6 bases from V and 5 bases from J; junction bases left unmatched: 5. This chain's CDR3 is CATSLAGGNNEQFF. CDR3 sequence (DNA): TGTGCCACCAGTCTTGCGGGAGGAAACAATGAGCAGTTCTTC.

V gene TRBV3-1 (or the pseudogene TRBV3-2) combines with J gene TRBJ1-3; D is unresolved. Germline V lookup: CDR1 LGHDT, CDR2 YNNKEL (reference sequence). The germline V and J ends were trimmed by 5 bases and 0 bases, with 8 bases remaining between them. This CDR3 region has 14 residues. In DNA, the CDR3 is TGTGCCAGCAGCGAGTCGCCCTCTGGAAACACCATATATTTT. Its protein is CASSESPSGNTIYF.

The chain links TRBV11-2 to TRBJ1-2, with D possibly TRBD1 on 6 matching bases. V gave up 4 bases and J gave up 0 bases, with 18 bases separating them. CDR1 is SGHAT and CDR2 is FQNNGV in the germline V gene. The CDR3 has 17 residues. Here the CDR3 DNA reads TGTGCCAGCAGCTCCTTCCGGGGGGACAACCCTAACTATGGCTACACCTTC. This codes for CASSSFRGDNPNYGYTF.

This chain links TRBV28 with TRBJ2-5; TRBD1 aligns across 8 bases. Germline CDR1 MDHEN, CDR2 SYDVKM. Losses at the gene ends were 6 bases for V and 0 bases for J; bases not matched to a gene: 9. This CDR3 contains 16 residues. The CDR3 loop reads CASRAQGGRDQETQYF. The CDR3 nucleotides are TGTGCCAGCAGGGCACAGGGGGGCCGCGACCAAGAGACCCAGTACTTC.

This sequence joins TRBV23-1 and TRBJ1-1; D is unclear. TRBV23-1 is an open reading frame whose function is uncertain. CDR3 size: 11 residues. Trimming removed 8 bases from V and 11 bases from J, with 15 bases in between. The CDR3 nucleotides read TGCGCCAGCGTCACTTATACGGAGGCTTTCTTT. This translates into CASVTYTEAFF.

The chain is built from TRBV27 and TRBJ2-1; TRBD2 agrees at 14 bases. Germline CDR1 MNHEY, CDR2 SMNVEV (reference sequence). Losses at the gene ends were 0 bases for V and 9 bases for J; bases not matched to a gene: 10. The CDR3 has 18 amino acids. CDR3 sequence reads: CASSLSLPGLAGEGEQFF. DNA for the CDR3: TGTGCCAGCAGTTTATCCCTACCGGGACTAGCGGGAGAGGGTGAGCAGTTCTTC.

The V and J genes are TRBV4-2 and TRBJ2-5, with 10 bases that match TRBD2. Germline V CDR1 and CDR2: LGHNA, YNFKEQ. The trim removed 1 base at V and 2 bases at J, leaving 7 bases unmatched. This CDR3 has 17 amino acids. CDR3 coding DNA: TGTGCCAGCAGCCAAGGGGCTAGCGGGAGCGTACAAGAGACCCAGTACTTC. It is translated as CASSQGASGSVQETQYF.

In DNA, the CDR3 is TGTGCCAGCAGCGTAGCCGGGACAGACTATGGCTACACCTTC. It yields the protein CASSVAGTDYGYTF. V is TRBV9 and J is TRBJ1-2, with TRBD1 identical over 7 bases. The V segment lost 0 bases and the J segment 3 bases; nucleotides outside the gene matches: 2. The CDR3 totals 14 residues. The germline V gene encodes CDR1 SGDLS and CDR2 YYNGEE.

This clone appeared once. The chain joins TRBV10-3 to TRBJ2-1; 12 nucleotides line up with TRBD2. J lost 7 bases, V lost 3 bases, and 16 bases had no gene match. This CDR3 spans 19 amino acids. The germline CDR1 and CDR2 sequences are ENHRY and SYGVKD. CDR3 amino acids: CAISDHLAGGPSRNNEQFF. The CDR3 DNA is TGTGCCATCAGTGACCACCTAGCGGGAGGGCCCAGCCGCAATAATGAGCAGTTCTTC.

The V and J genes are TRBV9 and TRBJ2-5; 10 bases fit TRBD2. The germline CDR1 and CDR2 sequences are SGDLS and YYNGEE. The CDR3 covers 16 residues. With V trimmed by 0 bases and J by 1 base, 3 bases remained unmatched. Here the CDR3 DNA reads TGTGCCAGCAGCGTAGCGCTAGCGGGAGTCCAAGAGACCCAGTACTTC. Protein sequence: CASSVALAGVQETQYF.

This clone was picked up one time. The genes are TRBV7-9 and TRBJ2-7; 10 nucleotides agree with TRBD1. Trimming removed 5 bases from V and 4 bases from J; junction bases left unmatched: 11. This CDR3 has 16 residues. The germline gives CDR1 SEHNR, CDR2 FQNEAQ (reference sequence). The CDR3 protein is CASSPNRQGARYEQYF. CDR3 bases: TGTGCCAGCAGCCCGAACCGACAGGGGGCTAGATACGAGCAGTACTTC.

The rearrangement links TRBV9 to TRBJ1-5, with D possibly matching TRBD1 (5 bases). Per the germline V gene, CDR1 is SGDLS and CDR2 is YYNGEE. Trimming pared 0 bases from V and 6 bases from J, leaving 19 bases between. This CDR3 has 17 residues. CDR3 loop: CASSVEDKKEHSQPQHF. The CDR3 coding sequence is TGTGCCAGCAGCGTAGAGGACAAGAAAGAACATAGTCAGCCCCAGCATTTT. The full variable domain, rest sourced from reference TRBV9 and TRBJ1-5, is DSGVTQTPKHLITATGQRVTLRCSPRSGDLSVYWYQQSLDQGLQFLIQYYNGEERAKGNILERFSAQQFPDLHSELNLSSLELGDSALYFCASSVEDKKEHSQPQHFGDGTRLSIL.

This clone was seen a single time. This chain's CDR3 is CASSAQGTYEQYF. For the CDR3, the DNA is TGTGCCAGTAGTGCCCAGGGGACATACGAGCAGTACTTC. The rearrangement uses TRBV19 and TRBJ2-7; D is possibly TRBD1 (6 bases). With 5 bases removed from V and 4 bases from J, the gap between germline ends came to 12 bases. This CDR3 has 13 residues. Germline V CDR1 and CDR2: LNHDA, SQIVND (reference sequence). The whole variable domain, remainder taken from reference TRBV19 and TRBJ2-7, is DGGITQSPKYLFRKEGQNVTLSCEQNLNHDAMYWYRQDPGQGLRLIYYSQIVNDFQKGDIAEGYSVSREKKESFPLTVTSAQKNPTAFYLCASSAQGTYEQYFGPGTRLTVT.

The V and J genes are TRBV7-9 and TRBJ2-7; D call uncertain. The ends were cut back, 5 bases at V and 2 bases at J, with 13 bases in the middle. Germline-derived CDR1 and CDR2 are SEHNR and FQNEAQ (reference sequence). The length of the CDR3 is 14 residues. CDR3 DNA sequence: TGTGCCAGCAGCCAAACCGGGTCGACCTACGAGCAGTACTTC. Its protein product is CASSQTGSTYEQYF.

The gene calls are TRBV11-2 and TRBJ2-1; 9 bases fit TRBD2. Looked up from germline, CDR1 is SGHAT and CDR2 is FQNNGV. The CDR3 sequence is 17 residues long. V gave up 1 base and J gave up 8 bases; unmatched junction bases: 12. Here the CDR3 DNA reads TGTGCCAGCAGCTTAGTCGGCCTAGCGGGATTTTCCGATGAGCAGTTCTTC. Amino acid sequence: CASSLVGLAGFSDEQFF. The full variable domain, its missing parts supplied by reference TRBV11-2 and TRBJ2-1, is EAGVAQSPRYKIIEKRQSVAFWCNPISGHATLYWYQQILGQGPKLLIQFQNNGVVDDSQLPKDRFSAERLKGVDSTLKIQPAKLEDSAVYLCASSLVGLAGFSDEQFFGPGTRLTVL.

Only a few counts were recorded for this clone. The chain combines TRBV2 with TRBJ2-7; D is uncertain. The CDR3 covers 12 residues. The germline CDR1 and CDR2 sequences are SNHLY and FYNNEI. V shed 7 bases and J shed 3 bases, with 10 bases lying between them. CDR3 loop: CASMLQIYEQYF. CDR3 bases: TGTGCCAGCATGTTACAGATCTACGAGCAGTACTTC.

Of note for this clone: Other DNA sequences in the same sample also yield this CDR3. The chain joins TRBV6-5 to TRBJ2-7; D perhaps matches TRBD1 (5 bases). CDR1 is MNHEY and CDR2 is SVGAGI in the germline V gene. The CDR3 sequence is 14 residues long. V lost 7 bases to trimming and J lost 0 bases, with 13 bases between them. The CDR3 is CASIQGDSSYEQYF. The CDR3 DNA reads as TGTGCCAGCATACAAGGAGACAGCTCCTACGAGCAGTACTTC.

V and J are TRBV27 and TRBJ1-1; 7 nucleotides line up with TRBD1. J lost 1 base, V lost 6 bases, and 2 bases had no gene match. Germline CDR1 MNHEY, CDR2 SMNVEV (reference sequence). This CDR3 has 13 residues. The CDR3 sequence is CASSRDRNTEAFF. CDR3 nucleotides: TGTGCCAGCAGCCGGGACAGGAACACTGAAGCTTTCTTT.

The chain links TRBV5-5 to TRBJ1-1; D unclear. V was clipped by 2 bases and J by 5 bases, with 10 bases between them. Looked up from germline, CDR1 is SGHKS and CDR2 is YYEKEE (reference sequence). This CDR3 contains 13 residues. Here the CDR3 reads CASSLSPGTEAFF. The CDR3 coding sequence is TGTGCCAGCAGCTTATCACCGGGGACTGAAGCTTTCTTT.

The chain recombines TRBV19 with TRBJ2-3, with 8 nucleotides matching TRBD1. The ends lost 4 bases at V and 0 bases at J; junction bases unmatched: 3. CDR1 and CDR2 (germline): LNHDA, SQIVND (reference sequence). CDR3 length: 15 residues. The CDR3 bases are TGTGCCAGTAGTAAGGGGACAGGTAGCACAGATACGCAGTATTTT. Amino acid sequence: CASSKGTGSTDTQYF.